This note documents a single TCR beta chain sequence. The CDR3 is 16 amino acids. With 4 bases clipped from V and 0 bases from J, the junction kept 9 bases outside the gene matches. Germline-derived CDR1 and CDR2 are SGHDT and YYEEEE. A fixed DNA input of roughly 0.35 ug was used per bulk PBMC sample. Libraries were prepared by immunoSEQ multiplex PCR; TCRdb keeps only in-frame clonotypes and omits some of them. The table shows roughly 12,000 clones, with more than 70% occurring only once. As for time point: week 3, after first cycle of checkpoint inhibitor. No patient had earlier systemic cancer treatment, concurrent immunosuppressants, or another active cancer. The data were taken from a study of blood T cell dynamics during melanoma immunotherapy. About the research overall: Metastatic melanoma patients received first-line pembrolizumab or nivolumab plus ipilimumab.

The origin of this receptor is a human donor with melanoma. The material sequenced was blood, taken from a patient treated with checkpoint blockade. V and J are TRBV5-6 and TRBJ2-7; 8 bases are a match to TRBD1. The CDR3 loop reads CASSRMTGVNSYEQYF. In DNA form, the CDR3 reads TGTGCCAGCAGCCGAATGACAGGGGTGAACTCCTACGAGCAGTACTTC. The full variable domain, rest sourced from reference TRBV5-6 and TRBJ2-7, is DAGVTQSPTHLIKTRGQQVTLRCSPKSGHDTVSWYQQALGQGPQFIFQYYEEEERQRGNFPDRFSGHQFPNYSSELNVNALLLGDSALYLCASSRMTGVNSYEQYFGPGTRLTVT.